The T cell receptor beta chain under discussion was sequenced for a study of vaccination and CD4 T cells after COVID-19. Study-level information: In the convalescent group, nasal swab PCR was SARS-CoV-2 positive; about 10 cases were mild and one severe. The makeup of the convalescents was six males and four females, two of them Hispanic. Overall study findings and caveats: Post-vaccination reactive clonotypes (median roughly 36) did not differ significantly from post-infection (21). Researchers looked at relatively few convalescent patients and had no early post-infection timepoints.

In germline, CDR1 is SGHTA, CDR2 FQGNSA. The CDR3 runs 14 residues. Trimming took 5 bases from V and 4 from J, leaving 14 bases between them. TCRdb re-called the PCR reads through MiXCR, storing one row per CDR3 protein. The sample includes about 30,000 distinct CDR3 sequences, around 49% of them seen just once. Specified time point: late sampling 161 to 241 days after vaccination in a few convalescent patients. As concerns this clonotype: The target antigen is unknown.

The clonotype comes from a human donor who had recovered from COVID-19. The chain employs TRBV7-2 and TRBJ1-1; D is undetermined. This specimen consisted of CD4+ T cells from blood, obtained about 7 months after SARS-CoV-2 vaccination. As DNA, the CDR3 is TGTGCCAGCAGCCAAATGGAGTCCGTCACTGAAGCTTTCTTT. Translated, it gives CASSQMESVTEAFF.